These 10 T cell receptor beta chains came from one sample sequenced in a study of T cell responses to AZD1222 COVID-19 vaccine. The data were produced by immunoSEQ multiplex PCR, yet TCRdb's version contains in-frame clones alone and is incomplete. The sample shows roughly 40,000 clones, approximately 85% of them seen only once. Source: peripheral blood, taken 28 days after the second dose of the MenACWY control vaccine. The receptors come from an adult who received the MenACWY meningococcal vaccine as a control.

This clone was observed a few times. The chain links TRBV28 to TRBJ1-4, with D possibly TRBD1 on 5 matching bases. Deletions cut 7 bases from V and 5 bases from J, with 8 bases between. CDR3 length: 12 residues. The V gene's germline CDR1 is MDHEN and CDR2 SYDVKM. CDR3 sequence reads: CASKRGNEKLFF. The CDR3 DNA follows: TGTGCCAGCAAGCGGGGGAATGAAAAACTGTTTTTT.

This clone showed up just once. This sequence joins TRBV19 and TRBJ2-7; perhaps TRBD2 as D (5 bases). Germline-derived CDR1 and CDR2 are LNHDA and SQIVND (reference sequence). The CDR3 runs 11 residues. The CDR3 loop reads CASSTPGIVSV. CDR3 bases: TGTGCCAGTAGTACTCCCGGGATAGTCTCCGTC.

This rearrangement joins TRBV29-1 to TRBJ2-1; TRBD2 aligns across 7 bases. With V trimmed by 3 bases and J by 10 bases, 6 bases remained unmatched. Per germline, CDR1 SQVTM and CDR2 ANQGSEA. The CDR3 consists of 12 residues. Here the CDR3 reads CSVEAGEGEQFF. Here the CDR3 DNA reads TGCAGCGTTGAGGCGGGAGAGGGGGAGCAGTTCTTC.

This chain connects TRBV3-1 (or the pseudogene TRBV3-2) to TRBJ2-2, with a possible D match to TRBD2 (6 bases). V lost 2 bases to trimming and J lost 4 bases, with 17 bases between them. The germline V gene encodes CDR1 LGHDT and CDR2 YNNKEL (reference sequence). This CDR3 region has 17 residues. CDR3 amino acids: CASSQWPRGLATGELFF. The CDR3 coding sequence is TGTGCCAGCAGCCAATGGCCCCGGGGACTGGCCACCGGGGAGCTGTTTTTT.

The V and J genes are TRBV6-6 and TRBJ1-2; D is unresolved. Per the germline V gene, CDR1 is MNHNY and CDR2 is SVGAGI (reference sequence). V lost 2 bases, J lost 7 bases, and 8 bases lay in between. The CDR3 is 12 amino acids. The CDR3 DNA is TGTGCCAGCAGTTACACTTCGGTTGGCTACACCTTC. This sequence encodes CASSYTSVGYTF.

V usage is TRBV15 and J usage is TRBJ2-5; D is undetermined. Germline V CDR1 and CDR2: LNHNV, YYDKDF (reference sequence). Trimming cost V 8 bases and J 4 bases, with 17 bases left between them. This CDR3 spans 14 amino acids. Written as DNA, the CDR3 is TGTGCCACCTTTTCCCAGGCGCTGGGAGAGACCCAGTACTTC. Translated: CATFSQALGETQYF.

This chain connects TRBV15 to TRBJ2-5; D could derive from TRBD1 or TRBD2 (5 bases each). CDR1 and CDR2 (germline): LNHNV, YYDKDF (reference sequence). The CDR3 totals 15 residues. V was shortened by 0 bases and J by 7 bases, with 15 bases between the two germline ends. The CDR3 here is CATSRDTGPQGTQYF. The CDR3 DNA follows: TGTGCCACCAGCAGAGATACGGGGCCCCAGGGGACCCAGTACTTC.

The rearrangement joins TRBV14 to TRBJ1-1, with a tentative D call TRBD1 (5 bases). The germline gives CDR1 SGHDN, CDR2 FVKESK. This CDR3 contains 13 residues. The V end lost 3 bases, the J end lost 4 bases, and 9 bases lay between the germline ends. The CDR3 sequence: CASSQGLPTEAFF. The CDR3 region has the DNA TGTGCCAGCAGCCAGGGGCTGCCCACTGAAGCTTTCTTT.

J is TRBJ2-7 and V is TRBV18, with TRBD1 as a possible D gene (5 bases). V gave up 4 bases and J gave up 7 bases, with 14 bases separating them. The CDR3 has 13 amino acids. Germline CDR1 and CDR2: KGHSH and LQKENI. The CDR3 spells CASSQPSQGEQYF. CDR3 DNA sequence: TGTGCCAGCTCACAACCAAGTCAGGGTGAGCAGTACTTC. Combining the CDR3 with reference TRBV18 and TRBJ2-7 gives the whole variable domain NAGVMQNPRHLVRRRGQEARLRCSPMKGHSHVYWYRQLPEEGLKFMVYLQKENIIDESGMPKERFSAEFPKEGPSILRIQQVVRGDSAAYFCASSQPSQGEQYFGPGTRLTVT.

The rearrangement joins TRBV7-9 to TRBJ2-2, with D perhaps assigned TRBD1 or TRBD2 (6 bases each). CDR3 length: 15 amino acids. Germline V gene sequence: CDR1 SEHNR, CDR2 FQNEAQ (reference sequence). Between the trimmed V and J ends, which lost 7 bases and 3 bases, there was a span of 15 bases. This chain's CDR3 is CASNKGGPYTGELFF. The CDR3 bases are TGTGCCAGCAACAAAGGGGGGCCCTACACCGGGGAGCTGTTTTTT. The full variable domain, completed using reference TRBV7-9 and TRBJ2-2, is DTGVSQNPRHKITKRGQNVTFRCDPISEHNRLYWYRQTLGQGPEFLTYFQNEAQLEKSRLLSDRFSAERPKGSFSTLEIQRTEQGDSAMYLCASNKGGPYTGELFFGEGSRLTVL.